These 17 T cell receptor beta chains share one sample of origin, sequenced in a study of vaccination and CD4 T cells after COVID-19. Their antigen targets remain unknown. Cultured CD4+ T cell DNA underwent sequencing with the Oncomine TCR Beta short-read assay. TCRdb independently ran MiXCR on the PCR reads; one entry per CDR3 protein. The sample lists several thousand distinct CDR3 sequences, 68% seen once, with 9% in the top ten. Treatment: roughly 10-day PBMC culture with coronavirus spike peptide pools or control peptides (ViraFEST assay). Specimen: CD4+ T cells from blood, cultured in vitro, collected before SARS-CoV-2 vaccination. The receptors derive from a human donor who had recovered from COVID-19.

Here the CDR3 DNA reads TGTGCCAGCATTAACACGAGGGGGGGAAGCTCCTACGAGCAGTACTTC. Translated, it gives CASINTRGGSSYEQYF. The chain recombines TRBV2 with TRBJ2-7, with D possibly TRBD2 on 7 matching bases. The CDR3 totals 16 residues. Trimming removed 7 bases from V and 0 bases from J, with 19 bases in between. Germline assignment: CDR1 SNHLY and CDR2 FYNNEI.

The V call is TRBV6-2 or TRBV6-3, the J call TRBJ2-1, with 12 bases identical to TRBD2. Germline assignment: CDR1 MNHEY and CDR2 SVGEGT. The CDR3 loop spans 15 amino acids. Germline trimming cut 6 bases from V and 8 bases from J; bases unmatched to any gene: 8. The CDR3 here is CASSPLAGGPDEQFF. The CDR3 nucleotides are TGTGCCAGCAGCCCTCTAGCGGGAGGGCCCGATGAGCAGTTCTTC.

The chain couples TRBV11-2 to TRBJ2-5; D is perhaps TRBD2 (5 bases). The length of the CDR3 is 16 residues. With 1 base removed from V and 4 bases from J, the gap between germline ends came to 16 bases. CDR1 is SGHAT and CDR2 is FQNNGV in the germline V gene. The CDR3 loop is CASSLVTAALGETQYF. Written as DNA, the CDR3 is TGTGCCAGCAGCTTAGTAACAGCGGCGCTGGGAGAGACCCAGTACTTC.

The chain has TRBV15 and TRBJ2-5; TRBD2 agrees at 7 bases. The V segment lost 4 bases and the J segment 2 bases; nucleotides outside the gene matches: 10. The CDR3 is 16 residues long. Germline V gives CDR1 LNHNV, CDR2 YYDKDF (reference sequence). The CDR3 DNA follows: TGTGCCACCAGCACCCTGGGGCGGGGGACTCAAGAGACCCAGTACTTC. Amino acids: CATSTLGRGTQETQYF.

This clonotype was found a few times. V gene TRBV7-9 combines with J gene TRBJ2-5, with 7 bases fitting TRBD1. Germline V CDR1 and CDR2: SEHNR, FQNEAQ (reference sequence). The V segment lost 9 bases and the J segment 2 bases; nucleotides outside the gene matches: 9. This CDR3 comprises 14 residues. The chain's CDR3 is CASGLDREQETQYF. The CDR3 DNA sequence: TGTGCCAGTGGGTTAGACAGGGAACAAGAGACCCAGTACTTC.

V and J are TRBV11-3 and TRBJ2-3; 9 nucleotides agree with TRBD1. Unmatched junction bases numbered 10, after V lost 5 bases and J lost 4 bases. This CDR3 spans 16 amino acids. The V gene's germline CDR1 is SGHNT and CDR2 YENEEA. The CDR3 region is CASSAGDRVGADTQYF. DNA of the CDR3: TGTGCCAGCAGCGCAGGGGACAGGGTAGGAGCAGATACGCAGTATTTT.

The J gene is TRBJ1-5, the V gene TRBV4-2; D gene uncertain. The germline V gene encodes CDR1 LGHNA and CDR2 YNFKEQ. This CDR3 spans 13 amino acids. V was shortened by 0 bases and J by 6 bases, with 6 bases between the two germline ends. CDR3 bases: TGTGCCAGCAGCCAAGACTATTCTCAGCCCCAGCATTTT. Translating it yields CASSQDYSQPQHF.

The V call is TRBV7-2, the J call TRBJ1-5, with TRBD1 matching 8 bases. This CDR3 comprises 14 residues. CDR1 is SGHTA, CDR2 FQGNSA, per germline. The J segment lost 7 bases and the V segment lost 7 bases, leaving 9 bases of the junction unmatched. The CDR3 loop is CASTQQGAGQPQHF. In DNA form, the CDR3 reads TGTGCCAGCACCCAGCAGGGGGCAGGACAGCCCCAGCATTTT.

This clonotype was seen once. The chain couples TRBV20-1 to TRBJ2-5; no clear D. The CDR3 has 11 residues. V lost 1 base to trimming and J lost 5 bases, with 5 bases between them. In germline, CDR1 is DFQATT, CDR2 SNEGSKA (reference sequence). The CDR3 sequence: CSARGVETQYF. CDR3 DNA sequence: TGCAGTGCTAGAGGGGTGGAGACCCAGTACTTC.

The sample holds a few counts of this clonotype. V usage is TRBV24-1 and J usage is TRBJ2-2; 8 nucleotides align to TRBD1. V trimming: 3 bases; J trimming: 7 bases; junction bases outside the gene matches: 9. The CDR3 is made up of 16 amino acids. Germline V gene data show CDR1 as KGHDR and CDR2 as SFDVKD. CDR3 in amino acids: CATSDRVAGGFGELFF. The CDR3 nucleotides are TGTGCCACCAGTGATAGGGTGGCAGGGGGCTTCGGGGAGCTGTTTTTT.

This chain joins TRBV27 and TRBJ2-3; perhaps TRBD2 as D (5 bases). The germline V gene has CDR1 MNHEY and CDR2 SMNVEV (reference sequence). The CDR3 runs 16 residues. V was cut by 5 bases and J by 2 bases, with 17 bases left in between. The CDR3 sequence: CASSPRPAAYTDTQYF. CDR3 coding DNA: TGTGCCAGCAGTCCCCGTCCAGCGGCGTACACAGATACGCAGTATTTT.

The V and J genes are TRBV19 and TRBJ2-5; D uncertain. This CDR3 has 13 amino acids. From germline, CDR1 is LNHDA and CDR2 SQIVND (reference sequence). The germline V and J ends were trimmed by 5 bases and 3 bases, with 10 bases remaining between them. CDR3 in DNA: TGTGCCAGTAGTTACGGAAGGGAAGAGACCCAGTACTTC. It codes for CASSYGREETQYF.

This clonotype was seen only once. J is TRBJ2-4 and V is TRBV27, with D unclear. Germline CDR1 MNHEY, CDR2 SMNVEV (reference sequence). The CDR3 extends over 13 amino acids. The V and J ends lost 6 bases and 0 bases respectively, with 6 bases between them. The CDR3 reads CASSAIAKNIQYF. As DNA, the CDR3 is TGTGCCAGCAGCGCTATAGCCAAAAACATTCAGTACTTC.

The rearrangement joins TRBV20-1 to TRBJ1-6, with 7 bases aligning to TRBD1. The V segment lost 2 bases and the J segment 11 bases; nucleotides outside the gene matches: 18. Looked up from germline, CDR1 is DFQATT and CDR2 is SNEGSKA (reference sequence). The CDR3 runs to 17 residues. CDR3 DNA sequence: TGCAGTGCTAGATTCACAACTACGGGACAGAGTTTGCCACCCCTCCACTTT. This encodes CSARFTTTGQSLPPLHF.

The J gene is TRBJ2-7, the V gene TRBV27; a possible D gene is TRBD1 (7 bases). This CDR3 spans 13 amino acids. Germline CDR1 and CDR2: MNHEY and SMNVEV (reference sequence). Trimming took off 5 bases at V and 5 bases at J, with 13 bases between the two ends. The CDR3 here is CASSLQGGHEQYF. For the CDR3, the DNA is TGTGCCAGCAGTCTCCAGGGGGGCCACGAGCAGTACTTC.

The chain couples TRBV15 to TRBJ1-5, with unresolved D. CDR1 is LNHNV and CDR2 is YYDKDF in the germline V gene (reference sequence). This CDR3 has 14 residues. Trimming left V 3 bases short and J 5 bases short, with 11 bases between. CDR3 in DNA: TGTGCCACCAGCAGCACGAGGGTACATCAGCCCCAGCATTTT. It yields the protein CATSSTRVHQPQHF.

J is TRBJ1-3 and V is TRBV4-1, with D unresolved. Germline V CDR1 and CDR2: MGHRA, YSYEKL. This CDR3 spans 16 amino acids. With 1 base removed from V and 0 bases from J, the gap between germline ends came to 10 bases. The CDR3 nucleotides read TGCGCCAGCAGCCAAGGCCCTGGGAACTCTGGAAACACCATATATTTT. This encodes CASSQGPGNSGNTIYF.